This TCR beta chain appears in the sequencing data of a study of OX40 agonist ivuxolimab in advanced cancers. This clone turned up a few times. Germline V gene lookup returns CDR1 SGHTA and CDR2 FQGNSA. V was pared by 5 bases and J by 8 bases, with 8 bases of the junction left unmatched. The CDR3 sequence is 15 residues long. Repertoires were generated with immunoSEQ multiplex PCR, while TCRdb's copy carries only in-frame clones and drops some. The table has around 77,000 clones, 65% to 90% seen once. This chain uses TRBV7-2 with TRBJ1-6, with 8 bases that match TRBD1. The clonotype originates from an adult with an advanced solid tumor such as melanoma, head and neck, liver or kidney cancer. Material: CD4+ or CD8+ T cells sorted from blood, obtained in a trial of the OX40 agonist ivuxolimab. The CDR3 loop is CASSAPTGEHSPLHF. In nucleotides, the CDR3 is TGTGCCAGCAGCGCCCCGACAGGGGAGCATTCACCCCTCCACTTT.